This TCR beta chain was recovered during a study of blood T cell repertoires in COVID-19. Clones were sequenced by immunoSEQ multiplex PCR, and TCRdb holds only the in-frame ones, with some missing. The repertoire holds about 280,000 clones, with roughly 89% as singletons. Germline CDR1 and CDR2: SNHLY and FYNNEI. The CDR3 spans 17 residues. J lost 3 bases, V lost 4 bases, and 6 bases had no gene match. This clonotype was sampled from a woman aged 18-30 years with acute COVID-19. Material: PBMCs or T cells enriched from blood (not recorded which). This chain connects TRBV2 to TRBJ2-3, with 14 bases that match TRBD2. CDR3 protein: CASSVGLAGESTDTQYF. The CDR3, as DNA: TGTGCCAGCAGTGTGGGACTAGCGGGAGAGAGTACAGATACGCAGTATTTT.